The present T cell receptor beta chain was sequenced within a study of human T cells and chemical hapten exposure. As to this clonotype: Its antigen remains unidentified.

Study-wide results and caveats: Relative to control repertoires, expanded TCRs gave rise to significantly more large CDR3 similarity clusters.

From the RACE reads, TCRdb called clonotypes with MiXCR, one entry per CDR3 protein. Of 360,000 or so distinct CDR3 sequences in the sample, about 6% are singletons; the top ten hold 5% to 6%. Described time point: patch test 2, 6 weeks after DPC sensitization. Noted treatment: therapeutic diphenylcyclopropenone sensitization with weekly scalp DPC. Staff drew blood before applying each patch test. Alopecia patients, 18 to 70 years old and DPC-suitable, served as donors. The sequencing used whole blood, collected in connection with sensitization to the hapten diphenylcyclopropenone (DPC). The receptor comes from a woman younger than 30 with alopecia areata. Some clones in this sample may be carry-over from other donors' samples.

CDR3 residues: CASDRDRGAYEQYF. The CDR3 bases are TGCGCCAGCGACCGGGACAGGGGGGCATACGAGCAGTACTTC. This chain uses TRBV5-1 with TRBJ2-7; 11 bases fit TRBD1. Germline assignment: CDR1 SGHRS and CDR2 YFSETQ. The CDR3 covers 14 residues. Trimming took 7 bases from V and 4 from J; bases not matched to a gene: 7.